The next 15 T cell receptor beta chains were all read from a single sample in a study of control samples from healthy donors and cancer patients (TCRdb year 2020). Libraries were built with the immunoSEQ multiplex PCR assay. TCRdb stores this immuneACCESS table with in-frame sequences only. Part of the clones is absent; in the studies checked, under half of the shortfall reflects unresolved V genes, and no reason is known for the rest. This sample has approximately 120,000 clones in its table, and around 89% of those were observed once. The ten top clones hold roughly a sixth of the sample. The sample taken for sequencing was blood. These receptors originate from a woman between 45 and 65 years old in good health.

The rearrangement joins TRBV24-1 to TRBJ2-6; D ambiguous. CDR1 is KGHDR and CDR2 is SFDVKD in the germline V gene. V was clipped by 0 bases and J by 4 bases, with 9 bases between them. The CDR3 runs 16 residues. The CDR3 coding sequence is TGTGCCACCAGTGATTTGCGGGTTGACGGGGCCAACGTCCTGACTTTC. As protein: CATSDLRVDGANVLTF.

This clone appeared once. The gene calls are TRBV25-1 and TRBJ1-1; D is ambiguous. The germline V gene encodes CDR1 MGHDK and CDR2 SYGVNS. The length of the CDR3 is 13 residues. V gave up 3 bases and J gave up 9 bases, with 14 bases separating them. CDR3 sequence reads: CASSDDVSPKAFF. The CDR3 DNA follows: TGTGCCAGCAGTGATGACGTCTCACCGAAAGCTTTCTTT.

In its sample, this clone was seen once. The genes are TRBV6-2 or TRBV6-3 and TRBJ2-3, with D possibly being TRBD2 (6 bases). The CDR3 length is 16 residues. Trimming took 6 bases from V and 0 from J, leaving 16 bases between them. Per germline, CDR1 MNHEY and CDR2 SVGEGT. This chain's CDR3 is CASSNLPGLSTDTQYF. DNA for the CDR3: TGTGCCAGCAGCAATCTGCCGGGACTTAGCACAGATACGCAGTATTTT.

CDR3 sequence reads: CASSVQWGNSPLHF. The DNA for the CDR3 is TGTGCCAGCAGCGTCCAGTGGGGTAATTCACCCCTCCACTTT. V and J are TRBV9 and TRBJ1-6; D is uncertain. The CDR3 contains 14 residues. Germline V gene data show CDR1 as SGDLS and CDR2 as YYNGEE. The V and J ends lost 2 bases and 6 bases respectively, with 9 bases between them.

This sequence joins TRBV12-3 or TRBV12-4 and TRBJ1-2, with D uncertain. There are 13 residues in the CDR3. V lost 6 bases, J lost 8 bases, and 16 bases lay in between. CDR3 loop: CASSRAPRMGYTF. In nucleotides, the CDR3 is TGTGCCAGCAGCCGGGCGCCAAGAATGGGCTACACCTTC.

This chain uses TRBV19 with TRBJ2-2, with D possibly TRBD2 on 6 matching bases. This CDR3 has 13 amino acids. Germline-derived CDR1 and CDR2 are LNHDA and SQIVND (reference sequence). CDR3 DNA: TGTGCTATTGGGGGGATGCGGACCGGGGAGCTGTTTTTT. Residues: CAIGGMRTGELFF.

The rearrangement links TRBV6-5 to TRBJ2-1; 9 nucleotides agree with TRBD1. Unmatched junction bases numbered 3, after V lost 8 bases and J lost 7 bases. Germline CDR1 MNHEY, CDR2 SVGAGI. The CDR3 has 12 amino acids. CDR3 residues: CASSTGGNEQFF. Here the CDR3 DNA reads TGTGCCAGCTCGACAGGGGGGAATGAGCAGTTCTTC.

This chain connects TRBV19 to TRBJ2-7; 11 bases line up with TRBD2. The CDR3 loop spans 15 amino acids. Looked up from germline, CDR1 is LNHDA and CDR2 is SQIVND (reference sequence). The V and J ends lost 5 bases and 2 bases, in that order; junction bases with no gene match: 5. CDR3 region: CASSSPGLAAYEQYF. The CDR3 region has the DNA TGTGCCAGTAGTTCCCCGGGACTAGCGGCCTACGAGCAGTACTTC.

The CDR3 DNA is TGTGCCAGGGGGGGTCCATCCTCCTACAATGAGCAGTTCTTC. Protein product: CARGGPSSYNEQFF. The V and J genes are TRBV2 and TRBJ2-1; D may be TRBD2 (6 bases). Trimming left V 9 bases short and J 0 bases short, with 12 bases between. The CDR3 is 14 residues long. Germline V CDR1 and CDR2: SNHLY, FYNNEI.

V gene TRBV27 combines with J gene TRBJ1-5; weak D call: TRBD1 (6 bases). Per the germline V gene, CDR1 is MNHEY and CDR2 is SMNVEV (reference sequence). V was cut by 5 bases and J by 2 bases, with 16 bases left in between. CDR3 length equals 16 residues. The CDR3 sequence: CASSTRGRKGNQPQHF. The CDR3, as DNA: TGTGCCAGCAGTACCAGGGGTCGGAAGGGCAATCAGCCCCAGCATTTT.

This clone showed up just once. The CDR3 DNA reads as TGTGCCAGCAAGTGGGGCCCTACCGGGGAGCTGTTTTTT. Protein: CASKWGPTGELFF. The gene calls are TRBV11-1 and TRBJ2-2; possible D gene TRBD1, 5 bases. The CDR3 length is 13 residues. Germline V CDR1 and CDR2: SGHAT, FQDESV (reference sequence). Trimming shortened V by 7 bases and J by 5 bases, and 11 bases separated the two germline ends.

This clone has only one observation. The chain carries TRBV6-2 or TRBV6-3 and TRBJ2-1; D unresolved. CDR3 length equals 13 residues. The V gene's germline CDR1 is MNHEY and CDR2 SVGEGT. With 4 bases removed from V and 5 bases from J, the gap between germline ends came to 9 bases. Written as DNA, the CDR3 is TGTGCCAGCAGTTGGTACACGGACAATGAGCAGTTCTTC. Its translation is CASSWYTDNEQFF.

J is TRBJ2-1 and V is TRBV19; D may match TRBD1 or TRBD2 (6 bases each). This CDR3 has 13 residues. Germline V gene lookup returns CDR1 LNHDA and CDR2 SQIVND (reference sequence). V lost 7 bases and J 10 bases, leaving 17 bases between the germline ends. The CDR3 protein is CASIRTGGGEQFF. CDR3 DNA sequence: TGTGCCAGTATCAGGACCGGGGGCGGGGAGCAGTTCTTC.

This clone was seen only once. The V and J genes are TRBV19 and TRBJ1-1; D not resolved. The CDR3 length is 12 residues. V lost 10 bases and J lost 7, with 16 bases in between. From germline, CDR1 is LNHDA and CDR2 SQIVND (reference sequence). CDR3 in DNA: TGTGCCACCGAGGACTTATCCGGTGAAGCTTTCTTT. It translates to CATEDLSGEAFF.

V and J are TRBV7-9 and TRBJ1-2; possibly TRBD1 for D (5 bases). The V end lost 3 bases, the J end lost 2 bases, and 10 bases lay between the germline ends. Germline V gene sequence: CDR1 SEHNR, CDR2 FQNEAQ (reference sequence). CDR3 length: 14 amino acids. CDR3 protein: CASSLAGKNYGYTF. CDR3 DNA sequence: TGTGCCAGCAGCTTGGCAGGGAAGAACTATGGCTACACCTTC.